The 2 T cell receptor beta chains reported below all come from one sample, sequenced in a study of T cells in Graves' hyperthyroidism and ophthalmopathy. Using RNA transcripts as the source, TCR beta CDR3 regions were amplified. Using the HTBI primer set, a first-round RT-PCR was run on the TCR CDR3. TCRdb fed the multiplex PCR reads into MiXCR, producing one record per CDR3 protein. The sample has 380,000 or so distinct CDR3 sequences, roughly 13% seen once; the top ten hold around 24%. Sample: blood. The receptors derive from a woman between 25 and 40 years old with Graves' hyperthyroidism.

This chain joins TRBV6-1 and TRBJ1-5, with D perhaps TRBD1 (5 bases). The CDR3 runs 13 residues. V lost 6 bases, J lost 2 bases, and 8 bases lay in between. CDR1 is MNHNS and CDR2 is SASEGT in the germline V gene. The CDR3 region is CASRAGRNQPQHF. The CDR3 DNA is TGTGCCAGCAGGGCGGGGCGCAATCAGCCCCAGCATTTT.

This clonotype was counted a few times. The CDR3 sequence: CASSARIWDTQYF. The DNA for the CDR3 is TGTGCCAGCAGTGCCCGAATATGGGATACGCAGTATTTT. The chain joins TRBV27 to TRBJ2-3, with D hard to call. Trimming took off 5 bases at V and 6 bases at J, with 12 bases between the two ends. This CDR3 is 13 amino acids long. Per germline, CDR1 MNHEY and CDR2 SMNVEV (reference sequence).